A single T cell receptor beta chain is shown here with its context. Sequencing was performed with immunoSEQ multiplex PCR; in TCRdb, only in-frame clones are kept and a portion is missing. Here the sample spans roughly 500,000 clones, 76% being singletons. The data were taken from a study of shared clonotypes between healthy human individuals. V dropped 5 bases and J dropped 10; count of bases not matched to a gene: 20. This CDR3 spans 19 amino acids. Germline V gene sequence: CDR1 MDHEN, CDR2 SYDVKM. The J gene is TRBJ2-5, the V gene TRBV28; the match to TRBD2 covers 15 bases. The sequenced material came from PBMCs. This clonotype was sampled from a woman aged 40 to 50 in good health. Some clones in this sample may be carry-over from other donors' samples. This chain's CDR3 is CASSGLRTSGRDNREGQYF. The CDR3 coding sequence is TGTGCCAGCAGTGGGTTACGGACTAGCGGGAGGGACAACCGAGAGGGCCAGTACTTC.